This entry lists 23 T cell receptor beta chains sequenced from one sample in a study of blood T cell repertoires in COVID-19. Sequencing used immunoSEQ multiplex PCR; TCRdb keeps in-frame clones, though not all of them. The top ten clones hold over 35% of a sample with 100,000 or so clones, 80% to 85% of them seen once. Sequenced sample: peripheral blood. The source of these receptors is an elderly man with acute or convalescent COVID-19.

The V call is TRBV7-6, the J call TRBJ2-5; 11 bases align to TRBD2. The ends lost 2 bases at V and 3 bases at J; junction bases unmatched: 2. Per the germline V gene, CDR1 is SGHVS and CDR2 is FNYEAQ. CDR3 length: 15 residues. DNA for the CDR3: TGTGCCAGCAGCTTAACTAGCGGGAGTAAAGAGACCCAGTACTTC. Protein product: CASSLTSGSKETQYF.

The chain joins TRBV5-1 to TRBJ1-3; no clear D. Looked up from germline, CDR1 is SGHRS and CDR2 is YFSETQ. Trimming pared 0 bases from V and 0 bases from J, leaving 10 bases between. The CDR3 length is 16 residues. The CDR3 DNA reads as TGCGCCAGCAGCTTGGACAGTGCGAGCTCTGGAAACACCATATATTTT. Encoded protein: CASSLDSASSGNTIYF.

This rearrangement joins TRBV5-1 to TRBJ2-1; tentatively, D is TRBD1 (6 bases). V lost 4 bases and J 4 bases, leaving 18 bases between the germline ends. CDR1 SGHRS and CDR2 YFSETQ come from the germline V gene. The CDR3 loop spans 16 amino acids. CDR3 nucleotide sequence: TGCGCCAGCAGCCTGTCCCCGGGACACTTTTACAATGAGCAGTTCTTC. Translation gives CASSLSPGHFYNEQFF.

This chain connects TRBV5-4 to TRBJ1-1; the D gene is possibly TRBD1 (5 bases). The V gene lost 0 bases and the J gene lost 8 bases, with 11 bases spanning the gap. The CDR3 has 13 residues. Per germline, CDR1 SGHNT and CDR2 YYREEE (reference sequence). In DNA form, the CDR3 reads TGTGCCAGCAGCTTGGAGGGGACTGGAGAAGCTTTCTTT. Encoded protein: CASSLEGTGEAFF.

The V gene is TRBV27, the J gene TRBJ1-6, with D possibly matching TRBD1 (5 bases). The germline CDR1 and CDR2 sequences are MNHEY and SMNVEV (reference sequence). Trimming pared 6 bases from V and 10 bases from J, leaving 13 bases between. This CDR3 is built from 13 residues. In DNA, the CDR3 is TGTGCCAGCAGGCCAGGGCTGGAATCACCCCTCCACTTT. Translated, it gives CASRPGLESPLHF.

The chain links TRBV12-5 to TRBJ1-2; no definite D call. The CDR3 totals 13 residues. Trimming pared 1 base from V and 5 bases from J, leaving 8 bases between. The germline gives CDR1 LGHNT, CDR2 FRNRAP. The CDR3: CASGLADTYGYTF. CDR3 nucleotides: TGTGCTAGTGGTTTGGCCGACACTTATGGCTACACCTTC. Using reference TRBV12-5 and TRBJ1-2 for the parts outside the CDR3, the full variable domain is DARVTQTPRHKVTEMGQEVTMRCQPILGHNTVFWYRQTMMQGLELLAYFRNRAPLDDSGMPKDRFSAEMPDATLATLKIQPSEPRDSAVYFCASGLADTYGYTFGSGTRLTVV.

This chain links TRBV5-1 with TRBJ2-6; D remains ambiguous. CDR3 size: 16 residues. Deletions cut 0 bases from V and 0 bases from J, with 7 bases between. Per germline, CDR1 SGHRS and CDR2 YFSETQ. CDR3 bases: TGCGCCAGCAGCTTGGACAGTCGCTCTGGGGCCAACGTCCTGACTTTC. Translated: CASSLDSRSGANVLTF.

The V call is TRBV19, the J call TRBJ1-5, with 7 bases lining up with TRBD1. The V and J ends lost 8 bases and 3 bases, in that order; junction bases with no gene match: 4. CDR3 size: 13 residues. Germline-derived CDR1 and CDR2 are LNHDA and SQIVND (reference sequence). Here the CDR3 DNA reads TGTGCCAGTGTCAGGGGGTTCAATCAGCCCCAGCATTTT. It is translated as CASVRGFNQPQHF.

The CDR3 protein is CASSLEGARGYYGYTF. DNA of the CDR3: TGTGCCAGCAGCTTAGAAGGAGCCCGAGGATACTATGGCTACACCTTC. The genes are TRBV7-9 and TRBJ1-2, with D unclear. CDR3 size: 16 residues. Trimming removed 1 base from V and 3 bases from J, with 15 bases in between. Germline V gene lookup returns CDR1 SEHNR and CDR2 FQNEAQ (reference sequence). The entire variable domain, with the rest obtained from reference TRBV7-9 and TRBJ1-2, is as follows: DTGVSQNPRHKITKRGQNVTFRCDPISEHNRLYWYRQTLGQGPEFLTYFQNEAQLEKSRLLSDRFSAERPKGSFSTLEIQRTEQGDSAMYLCASSLEGARGYYGYTFGSGTRLTVV.

The rearrangement joins TRBV6-1 to TRBJ1-6, with D possibly being TRBD1 (5 bases). Germline CDR1 MNHNS, CDR2 SASEGT. V lost 2 bases to trimming and J lost 8 bases, with 7 bases between them. This CDR3 has 13 residues. DNA for the CDR3: TGTGCCAGCAGTGAAACAGGTTATTCACCCCTCCACTTT. Its protein product is CASSETGYSPLHF.

The CDR3 here is CASSHRQGANYEQYF. Here the CDR3 DNA reads TGTGCCAGCAGCCACAGACAGGGGGCGAACTACGAGCAGTACTTC. The chain employs TRBV2 and TRBJ2-7; 10 bases agree with TRBD1. The trim removed 6 bases at V and 3 bases at J, leaving 8 bases unmatched. Germline CDR1 is SNHLY and CDR2 is FYNNEI. The CDR3 covers 15 residues.

The chain uses TRBV11-2 and TRBJ2-7; possible D gene TRBD2, 6 bases. The V gene's germline CDR1 is SGHAT and CDR2 FQNNGV. The CDR3 consists of 13 residues. The V gene lost 1 base and the J gene lost 4 bases, with 8 bases spanning the gap. The CDR3 nucleotides read TGTGCCAGCAGCTTAGTGGCGGGATACGAGCAGTACTTC. Translated: CASSLVAGYEQYF.

The sample holds a few counts of this clone. V is TRBV28 and J is TRBJ1-4; D is perhaps TRBD1 (5 bases). The CDR3 loop spans 15 amino acids. The germline CDR1 and CDR2 sequences are MDHEN and SYDVKM. Trimming removed 2 bases at V and 5 bases at J, with 12 bases between. This CDR3 reads CASSLAGVVNEKLFF. Here the CDR3 DNA reads TGTGCCAGCAGTTTAGCGGGGGTGGTAAATGAAAAACTGTTTTTT.

The gene calls are TRBV28 and TRBJ2-1; D possibly corresponds to TRBD2 (5 bases). Trimming left V 6 bases short and J 0 bases short, with 18 bases between. Germline V gives CDR1 MDHEN, CDR2 SYDVKM. The CDR3 sequence is 17 residues long. The CDR3 bases are TGTGCCAGCAGACCTGGAGGAACTTTGGGCTCCTACAATGAGCAGTTCTTC. Translated: CASRPGGTLGSYNEQFF.

The CDR3 nucleotides are TGTGCCAGCAGCCAAGGACTCGATCCCTACGAGCAGTACTTC. Its translation is CASSQGLDPYEQYF. J is TRBJ2-7 and V is TRBV4-2, with D hard to call. This CDR3 is 14 amino acids long. From germline, CDR1 is LGHNA and CDR2 YNFKEQ. Trimming left V 1 base short and J 2 bases short, with 9 bases between.

This chain links TRBV27 with TRBJ2-1, with 11 bases matching TRBD2. CDR1 MNHEY and CDR2 SMNVEV come from the germline V gene (reference sequence). The CDR3 is 16 amino acids. V lost 6 bases and J lost 4; bases outside the gene matches: 8. The chain's CDR3 is CASRPSGTSGYNEQFF. The CDR3 bases are TGTGCCAGCAGACCATCCGGGACTAGCGGTTACAATGAGCAGTTCTTC.

This clone was detected only a few times. The chain couples TRBV5-1 to TRBJ1-1; perhaps TRBD1 as D (5 bases). Trimming removed 3 bases at V and 4 bases at J, with 13 bases between. Looked up from germline, CDR1 is SGHRS and CDR2 is YFSETQ. This CDR3 has 14 amino acids. In DNA form, the CDR3 reads TGCGCCAGCAGCTCGCAAGGGGCGATCACTGAAGCTTTCTTT. This encodes CASSSQGAITEAFF.

In its sample, this clone was seen a few times. The chain uses TRBV19 and TRBJ2-1; perhaps TRBD2 as D (6 bases). The CDR3 is made up of 12 amino acids. V shed 7 bases and J shed 4 bases, with 8 bases lying between them. Germline CDR1 reads LNHDA; CDR2 reads SQIVND (reference sequence). The CDR3 nucleotides read TGTGCCAGTATGGGGAGGTACAATGAGCAGTTCTTC. Translation gives CASMGRYNEQFF.

CDR3 in amino acids: CASSFRQVGETQYF. The CDR3 nucleotides are TGTGCCAGCAGCTTTAGACAGGTGGGAGAGACCCAGTACTTC. This rearrangement joins TRBV5-6 to TRBJ2-5; a weak D match, TRBD1 (6 bases). V gave up 2 bases and J gave up 4 bases, with 12 bases separating them. The CDR3 runs to 14 residues. CDR1 SGHDT and CDR2 YYEEEE come from the germline V gene. Variable domain in full (rest from reference TRBV5-6 and TRBJ2-5): DAGVTQSPTHLIKTRGQQVTLRCSPKSGHDTVSWYQQALGQGPQFIFQYYEEEERQRGNFPDRFSGHQFPNYSSELNVNALLLGDSALYLCASSFRQVGETQYFGPGTRLLVL.

The rearrangement uses TRBV6-2 or TRBV6-3 and TRBJ1-5; 9 positions agree with TRBD1. After removal of 5 bases from V and 0 bases from J, the junction contained 11 bases not matched to a gene. Germline lookup yields CDR1 MNHEY and CDR2 SVGEGT. CDR3 length: 18 residues. CDR3 coding DNA: TGTGCCAGCAGTGTACCCTCCGGGACAGGGTATAGCAATCAGCCCCAGCATTTT. It encodes CASSVPSGTGYSNQPQHF.

The chain couples TRBV28 to TRBJ2-1, with TRBD1 matching over 8 bases. This CDR3 spans 15 amino acids. The V and J ends lost 7 bases and 7 bases, in that order; junction bases with no gene match: 12. Germline CDR1 MDHEN, CDR2 SYDVKM. The CDR3 loop is CASTPGTGSSNEQFF. The CDR3 DNA reads as TGTGCCAGCACCCCCGGGACAGGATCCTCGAATGAGCAGTTCTTC.

V and J are TRBV7-3 and TRBJ1-1; 7 bases are shared with TRBD1. The CDR3 runs to 16 residues. CDR1 and CDR2 (germline): SGHTA, FQGTGA. J was trimmed by 0 bases and V by 5 bases; bases with no gene match: 9. Here the CDR3 reads CASSQQAGGMNTEAFF. The CDR3 nucleotides read TGTGCCAGCAGCCAACAGGCAGGGGGGATGAACACTGAAGCTTTCTTT. Full variable domain (remainder filled in from reference TRBV7-3 and TRBJ1-1): GAGVSQTPSNKVTEKGKYVELRCDPISGHTALYWYRQSLGQGPEFLIYFQGTGAADDSGLPNDRFFAVRPEGSVSTLKIQRTERGDSAVYLCASSQQAGGMNTEAFFGQGTRLTVV.

This chain joins TRBV2 and TRBJ1-2; D call uncertain. The germline CDR1 and CDR2 sequences are SNHLY and FYNNEI. The CDR3 contains 12 residues. V was trimmed by 5 bases and J by 2 bases, leaving 6 bases between them. The CDR3, as DNA: TGTGCCAGCAGTACGGGGAACTATGGCTACACCTTC. It encodes CASSTGNYGYTF. Full variable domain (missing parts from reference TRBV2 and TRBJ1-2): EPEVTQTPSHQVTQMGQEVILRCVPISNHLYFYWYRQILGQKVEFLVSFYNNEISEKSEIFDDQFSVERPDGSNFTLKIRSTKLEDSAMYFCASSTGNYGYTFGSGTRLTVV.